This T cell receptor (beta chain) was recovered during a study of shared clonotypes between healthy human individuals. Germline lookup yields CDR1 SGHTA and CDR2 FQGNSA. The CDR3 totals 14 residues. Trimming pared 3 bases from V and 9 bases from J, leaving 14 bases between. Profiled with immunoSEQ multiplex PCR; TCRdb holds only in-frame clones, not every one. The sample includes about 2.2 million clones, more than 85% of them seen just once. Selected positively for CCR7 and CD45RO-negative, naive CD8 cells excluded terminally differentiated effector memory CD45RA+ cells. Sequenced sample: naive CD8+ T cells from PBMCs. The origin of this receptor is a man between 18 and 35 years old in good health. Some clones in this sample may be carry-over from other donors' samples. The genes are TRBV7-2 and TRBJ2-2, with D possibly TRBD1 on 5 matching bases. The CDR3 nucleotides are TGTGCCAGCAGCTTGGGGCGCGGCAGCAGGGAGCTGTTTTTT. Protein sequence: CASSLGRGSRELFF.